Each of the 31 T cell receptor beta chains below was sequenced from the same sample in a study of T cell responses to AZD1222 COVID-19 vaccine. The table came from immunoSEQ multiplex PCR; TCRdb's copy has only in-frame clones and leaves some out. The sample carries approximately 200,000 clones, about 93% recorded once. The sample was peripheral blood, taken 28 days after the second AZD1222 dose. These receptors originate from an adult who received the AZD1222 COVID-19 vaccine.

The chain employs TRBV14 and TRBJ2-1; 9 bases are a match to TRBD2. The CDR3 has 14 amino acids. V trimming: 3 bases; J trimming: 4 bases; junction bases outside the gene matches: 1. Germline V CDR1 and CDR2: SGHDN, FVKESK. The CDR3 coding sequence is TGTGCCAGCAGCCAGCGGGGGGGATACAATGAGCAGTTCTTC. It is translated as CASSQRGGYNEQFF.

V is TRBV7-8 and J is TRBJ1-6; D is undetermined. CDR3 length: 11 amino acids. Germline V CDR1 and CDR2: SGHVS, FQNEAQ. V was clipped by 1 base and J by 8 bases, with 0 bases between them. The CDR3 loop reads CASSLDSPLHF. In DNA, the CDR3 is TGTGCCAGCAGCTTAGATTCACCCCTCCACTTT.

This clone has a single count. V and J are TRBV6-4 and TRBJ1-2, with TRBD1 matching 8 bases. The ends lost 0 bases at V and 6 bases at J; junction bases unmatched: 6. Germline CDR1 and CDR2: MRHNA and SNTAGT. CDR3 length: 15 residues. The CDR3 bases are TGTGCCAGCAGTGACTCCCCAATGACAGGGGATGGCTACACCTTC. Amino acid sequence: CASSDSPMTGDGYTF.

This sequence joins TRBV5-1 and TRBJ2-1; either TRBD1 or TRBD2 may fit D (5 bases each). Germline loops: CDR1 SGHRS, CDR2 YFSETQ. Trimming took 3 bases from V and 0 from J, leaving 10 bases between them. This CDR3 contains 15 residues. CDR3 amino acids: CASSSGTLSYNEQFF. The CDR3 DNA follows: TGCGCCAGCAGCTCCGGGACGCTCTCCTACAATGAGCAGTTCTTC.

This clone was counted a single time. Other DNA sequences of this sample code for an identical CDR3. V and J are TRBV19 and TRBJ1-1; 9 nucleotides agree with TRBD1. V was clipped by 2 bases and J by 4 bases; unmatched bases: 2. This CDR3 is 14 amino acids long. In germline, CDR1 is LNHDA, CDR2 SQIVND (reference sequence). DNA for the CDR3: TGTGCCAGTAGTATACGACAGGGGGGCACTGAAGCTTTCTTT. This sequence encodes CASSIRQGGTEAFF.

Details on this clone: At one end the junction does not follow the germline gene, possibly because of a read error. The V and J genes are TRBV6-5 and TRBJ1-1, with 7 positions matching TRBD1. The germline gives CDR1 MNHEY, CDR2 SVGAGI. This CDR3 region has 14 residues. The CDR3 coding sequence is TGTGCCGGCAGTTACGACAGGGTGAACACTGAAGCTTTCTTT. The encoded protein is CAGSYDRVNTEAFF.

The chain combines TRBV28 with TRBJ1-2; 7 positions match TRBD1. The germline V gene encodes CDR1 MDHEN and CDR2 SYDVKM. V was clipped by 10 bases and J by 8 bases; unmatched bases: 16. This CDR3 spans 14 amino acids. CDR3: CAIRPPGTVGGYTF. CDR3 bases: TGTGCCATTCGACCCCCTGGGACAGTGGGAGGCTACACCTTC.

CDR3 in DNA: TGTGCCAGCAGCTTGGGGCAGTTTAACTCTGGAAACACCATATATTTT. Its protein is CASSLGQFNSGNTIYF. This chain connects TRBV5-8 to TRBJ1-3; D ambiguous. The V end lost 0 bases, the J end lost 0 bases, and 10 bases lay between the germline ends. This CDR3 spans 16 amino acids. The germline CDR1 and CDR2 sequences are SGHTS and YDEGEE.

V and J are TRBV29-1 and TRBJ1-1; D call uncertain. The V end was cut by 4 bases, the J end by 3 bases, with 6 bases between. The germline CDR1 and CDR2 sequences are SQVTM and ANQGSEA. The CDR3 extends over 11 amino acids. Here the CDR3 DNA reads TGCAGCGTTGGGGCTGACACTGAAGCTTTCTTT. This translates into CSVGADTEAFF.

The chain links TRBV9 to TRBJ2-2, with D uncertain. CDR1 is SGDLS, CDR2 YYNGEE, per germline. This CDR3 spans 15 amino acids. Trimming shortened V by 4 bases and J by 5 bases, and 15 bases separated the two germline ends. The CDR3 protein is CASSPSLTQTGELFF. CDR3 coding DNA: TGTGCCAGCAGCCCAAGCCTTACCCAAACCGGGGAGCTGTTTTTT. The whole variable domain, filled in from reference TRBV9 and TRBJ2-2, reads DSGVTQTPKHLITATGQRVTLRCSPRSGDLSVYWYQQSLDQGLQFLIQYYNGEERAKGNILERFSAQQFPDLHSELNLSSLELGDSALYFCASSPSLTQTGELFFGEGSRLTVL.

This clone was detected a few times. The chain carries TRBV5-1 and TRBJ2-1, with TRBD1 as a possible D gene (6 bases). V was clipped by 0 bases and J by 10 bases, with 14 bases between them. The germline V gene encodes CDR1 SGHRS and CDR2 YFSETQ. The CDR3 length is 14 residues. The CDR3 reads CASSLGNQGLEQFF. For the CDR3, the DNA is TGCGCCAGCAGCTTGGGTAATCAGGGGTTGGAGCAGTTCTTC.

The chain joins TRBV19 to TRBJ1-4; 8 bases fit TRBD1. With V trimmed by 7 bases and J by 7 bases, 5 bases remained unmatched. This CDR3 has 13 residues. In germline, CDR1 is LNHDA, CDR2 SQIVND (reference sequence). CDR3 region: CASNDRGGEKLFF. CDR3 DNA sequence: TGTGCCAGTAACGACAGGGGAGGTGAAAAACTGTTTTTT.

V usage is TRBV3-1 (or the pseudogene TRBV3-2) and J usage is TRBJ1-4; 10 positions agree with TRBD1. The CDR3 is 16 amino acids. Trimming took 4 bases from V and 5 from J; bases not matched to a gene: 7. Germline loops: CDR1 LGHDT, CDR2 YNNKEL (reference sequence). The CDR3 bases are TGTGCCAGCAGCCTGCGGGACAGGGGCTTGAATGAAAAACTGTTTTTT. Translation gives CASSLRDRGLNEKLFF.

This clone was counted between two and nine times. The gene calls are TRBV7-9 and TRBJ1-1; TRBD1 matches at 10 bases. The V segment lost 4 bases and the J segment 6 bases; nucleotides outside the gene matches: 11. CDR1 SEHNR and CDR2 FQNEAQ come from the germline V gene (reference sequence). The length of the CDR3 is 16 residues. The CDR3, as DNA: TGTGCCAGCAGCTCCCACCGGGACAGGGGTTTCGCTGAAGCTTTCTTT. This codes for CASSSHRDRGFAEAFF.

Of note for this clone: This CDR3 is missing its conserved last phenylalanine or tryptophan, likely due to a read error. The limits of the CDR3 on the DNA are not certain, so only TCRdb's listed CDR3 is given. The chain uses TRBV21-1 and TRBJ1-2. TRBV21-1 is marked as a pseudogene. The CDR3 is 8 amino acids in total, end residues counted. CDR3: CASSKETV.

The rearrangement uses TRBV24-1 and TRBJ1-6; TRBD1 is a possible D gene (5 bases). This CDR3 has 12 residues. Germline V gene lookup returns CDR1 KGHDR and CDR2 SFDVKD. The V end was cut by 11 bases, the J end by 8 bases, with 12 bases between. The CDR3 DNA follows: TGTGCCATCGACGGGGGGGATTCACCCCTCCACTTT. It specifies CAIDGGDSPLHF.

V gene TRBV3-1 (or the pseudogene TRBV3-2) combines with J gene TRBJ2-1; D uncertain. The CDR3 length is 14 residues. CDR1 is LGHDT, CDR2 YNNKEL, per germline (reference sequence). V lost 0 bases to trimming and J lost 6 bases, with 9 bases between them. Written as DNA, the CDR3 is TGTGCCAGCAGCCAAGATGGTCCGATCAATGAGCAGTTCTTC. Translating it yields CASSQDGPINEQFF.

CDR3 DNA sequence: TGTGCCAGCTCACCGCAAGGAGGTTTCAATCAGCCCCAGCATTTT. This gives the protein CASSPQGGFNQPQHF. The chain carries TRBV18 and TRBJ1-5; D is undetermined. Germline assignment: CDR1 KGHSH and CDR2 LQKENI. This CDR3 comprises 15 residues. The germline V and J ends were trimmed by 3 bases and 3 bases, with 12 bases remaining between them.

The chain carries TRBV19 and TRBJ2-1; D might be TRBD1 or TRBD2, each matching 5 bases. The V gene's germline CDR1 is LNHDA and CDR2 SQIVND (reference sequence). Between the trimmed V and J ends, which lost 5 bases and 0 bases, there was a span of 8 bases. The CDR3 totals 14 residues. The CDR3 sequence: CASSPGPSYNEQFF. The DNA for the CDR3 is TGTGCCAGTAGTCCGGGGCCCTCCTACAATGAGCAGTTCTTC.

The rearrangement joins TRBV3-1 (or the pseudogene TRBV3-2) to TRBJ1-5, with a possible D match to TRBD1 (5 bases). The CDR3 is 12 residues long. V dropped 3 bases and J dropped 6 bases, with 6 bases sitting between them. CDR1 and CDR2 from the germline V gene are LGHDT and YNNKEL (reference sequence). The CDR3 nucleotides read TGTGCCAGCAGCCACGGGGGTCAGCCCCAGCATTTT. Its protein product is CASSHGGQPQHF.

This sequence joins TRBV21-1 and TRBJ1-2. TRBV21-1 is a known pseudogene. The CDR3 is 12 amino acids. The CDR3, as DNA: TGTGCCAGCAGCAAATTTGGTTTTGGCTACACCTTC. Its translation: CASSKFGFGYTF.

The chain couples TRBV12-5 to TRBJ2-7, with 7 bases that match TRBD1. The ends lost 6 bases at V and 6 bases at J; junction bases unmatched: 14. Germline-derived CDR1 and CDR2 are LGHNT and FRNRAP. This CDR3 is 15 amino acids long. The CDR3 is CASGETGFYQPEQYF. The CDR3, as DNA: TGTGCTAGTGGGGAGACAGGGTTCTATCAACCCGAGCAGTACTTC. The full variable domain, completed using reference TRBV12-5 and TRBJ2-7, is DARVTQTPRHKVTEMGQEVTMRCQPILGHNTVFWYRQTMMQGLELLAYFRNRAPLDDSGMPKDRFSAEMPDATLATLKIQPSEPRDSAVYFCASGETGFYQPEQYFGPGTRLTVT.

The chain links TRBV7-3 to TRBJ2-2, with D unresolved. Deletions cut 1 base from V and 8 bases from J, with 2 bases between. CDR1 is SGHTA, CDR2 FQGTGA, per germline. The CDR3 length is 11 residues. This CDR3 is CASSLNGELFF. CDR3 in DNA: TGTGCCAGCAGCTTAAATGGGGAGCTGTTTTTT.

V is TRBV6-1 and J is TRBJ2-5; 8 nucleotides align to TRBD1. V trimming: 4 bases; J trimming: 1 base; junction bases outside the gene matches: 8. CDR1 is MNHNS and CDR2 is SASEGT in the germline V gene. CDR3 size: 16 residues. CDR3 sequence reads: CASSVTLGQGQETQYF. The CDR3 DNA follows: TGTGCCAGCAGTGTAACCCTCGGACAGGGCCAAGAGACCCAGTACTTC.

The chain joins TRBV5-5 to TRBJ2-3, with TRBD1 matching over 11 bases. CDR3 size: 16 residues. Per germline, CDR1 SGHKS and CDR2 YYEKEE (reference sequence). Losses at the gene ends were 4 bases for V and 3 bases for J; bases not matched to a gene: 7. The DNA of the CDR3 is TGTGCCAGCAGCCCCGGGACAGGGGGGATGACAGATACGCAGTATTTT. This codes for CASSPGTGGMTDTQYF.

This clone was counted once. CDR3 amino acids: CASSLRGTYEQYF. CDR3 nucleotide sequence: TGTGCCAGCAGCTTACGGGGCACCTACGAGCAGTACTTC. This chain joins TRBV7-8 and TRBJ2-7; D possibly uses TRBD1 or TRBD2 (5 bases each). The CDR3 is made up of 13 amino acids. The germline V and J ends were trimmed by 2 bases and 2 bases, with 7 bases remaining between them. The germline V gene encodes CDR1 SGHVS and CDR2 FQNEAQ.

The V and J genes are TRBV7-2 and TRBJ1-6; possible D gene TRBD1, 6 bases. Germline CDR1 is SGHTA and CDR2 is FQGNSA. This CDR3 has 16 residues. The V end was cut by 2 bases, the J end by 6 bases, with 14 bases between. CDR3 sequence: CASSLRVGGGNSPLHF. The CDR3 DNA sequence: TGTGCCAGCAGCTTAAGGGTGGGAGGGGGTAATTCACCCCTCCACTTT.

The chain has TRBV19 and TRBJ1-3; the D is unclear. Germline values: CDR1 LNHDA, CDR2 SQIVND (reference sequence). V gave up 7 bases and J gave up 4 bases, with 5 bases separating them. This CDR3 is 11 amino acids long. The CDR3 bases are TGTGCCAGTAAGAGAGGAAACACCATATATTTT. It codes for CASKRGNTIYF.

V gene TRBV5-8 combines with J gene TRBJ2-5; 13 nucleotides line up with TRBD2. Germline V gives CDR1 SGHTS, CDR2 YDEGEE. The CDR3 extends over 16 amino acids. V gave up 5 bases and J gave up 5 bases; unmatched junction bases: 9. CDR3 in amino acids: CASSNTGTSGVETQYF. DNA of the CDR3: TGTGCCAGCAGTAACACCGGGACTAGCGGGGTGGAGACCCAGTACTTC.

The rearrangement joins TRBV3-1 (or the pseudogene TRBV3-2) to TRBJ1-2, with D unresolved. CDR1 and CDR2 (germline): LGHDT, YNNKEL (reference sequence). Trimming took 6 bases from V and 5 from J, leaving 13 bases between them. This CDR3 has 13 amino acids. CDR3 bases: TGTGCCAGCAGTGACGGTGGAGGGTATGGCTACACCTTC. Amino acids: CASSDGGGYGYTF.

This sequence joins TRBV13 and TRBJ1-2, with D perhaps matching TRBD1 (5 bases). The CDR3 spans 13 residues. Germline V gives CDR1 PRHDT, CDR2 FYEKMQ (reference sequence). Trimming left V 2 bases short and J 6 bases short, with 10 bases between. The CDR3 sequence: CASSLRRVDGYTF. The CDR3 DNA reads as TGTGCCAGCAGCTTACGCAGGGTCGATGGCTACACCTTC.